This is a list of T cell receptor beta chains from one sample in a study of T cells in Graves' hyperthyroidism and ophthalmopathy. TCRdb passed the multiplex PCR reads through MiXCR, listing each CDR3 protein once. The table has roughly 740,000 distinct CDR3 sequences, roughly 15% seen once. The sample comprised blood. Receptors were obtained from a man between 18 and 29 years old with Graves' hyperthyroidism. Each CDR3 is given with its conserved first and last residue. The D gene is left open where the match is weak. A clone size is listed for some rows: how often the clone was seen (once, few, many), or a class if it is expanded.

CDR3 DNA: TGTGCCAGCAGTCCGGGGACAGGGGGCGGAGCTGAAGCTTTCTTT
CDR3 protein: CASSPGTGGGAEAFF
J gene: TRBJ1-1
clone size: .
D gene: TRBD1
V gene: TRBV12-3/TRBV12-4

CDR3 DNA: TGCAGCGTTGAAGAGGGGGGTACTGAGCAGTACTTC
CDR3 protein: CSVEEGGTEQYF
J gene: TRBJ2-7
clone size: many
D gene: .
V gene: TRBV29-1

CDR3 DNA: TGTGCCAGCAGCCAGGGGGCAGGGGCAGATACGCAGTATTTT
CDR3 protein: CASSQGAGADTQYF
J gene: TRBJ2-3
clone size: few
D gene: TRBD1
V gene: TRBV11-3

CDR3 DNA: TGTGCCAGCAGCTTAGGTCACAGCTCCTACGAGCAGTACTTC
CDR3 protein: CASSLGHSSYEQYF
J gene: TRBJ2-7
clone size: many
D gene: .
V gene: TRBV11-2

CDR3 DNA: TGTGCCTGGAGTGTGGGCCGATGGGGAGAGACCCAGTACTTC
CDR3 protein: CAWSVGRWGETQYF
J gene: TRBJ2-5
clone size: .
D gene: .
V gene: TRBV30

CDR3 DNA: TGCGCCAGCAGCCAGGACAGGGGGCGAGCTCAGCCCCAGCATTTT
CDR3 protein: CASSQDRGRAQPQHF
J gene: TRBJ1-5
clone size: .
D gene: TRBD1
V gene: TRBV4-3

CDR3 DNA: TGTGCCATCAGTGGGACTAGCGGGGCTAGCACAGATACGCAGTATTTT
CDR3 protein: CAISGTSGASTDTQYF
J gene: TRBJ2-3
clone size: many
D gene: TRBD2
V gene: TRBV10-3

CDR3 DNA: TGCAGTGCGTTACCTAGCAACGGACCCTACAATGAGCAGTTCTTC
CDR3 protein: CSALPSNGPYNEQFF
J gene: TRBJ2-1
clone size: many
D gene: .
V gene: TRBV20-1

CDR3 DNA: TGTGCCAGCAGTGGGGCCCCTGGGGCCTATGGCTACACCTTC
CDR3 protein: CASSGAPGAYGYTF
J gene: TRBJ1-2
clone size: .
D gene: .
V gene: TRBV2

CDR3 DNA: TGTGCCAGCTCACCCGAGCTGTACTACGAGCAGTACTTC
CDR3 protein: CASSPELYYEQYF
J gene: TRBJ2-7
clone size: .
D gene: .
V gene: TRBV18

CDR3 DNA: TGTGCCAGCAGCTTTCGGGACGCCGCAGTCAATGAAAAACTGTTTTTT
CDR3 protein: CASSFRDAAVNEKLFF
J gene: TRBJ1-4
clone size: .
D gene: .
V gene: TRBV7-9

CDR3 DNA: TGTGCCACCAGGACAGGGGGCGACTATGGCTACACCTTC
CDR3 protein: CATRTGGDYGYTF
J gene: TRBJ1-2
clone size: many
D gene: TRBD1
V gene: TRBV28

CDR3 DNA: TGTGCCAGCAGCTTGGGAGGATTCAGCGGGGAGCTGTTTTTT
CDR3 protein: CASSLGGFSGELFF
J gene: TRBJ2-2
clone size: .
D gene: .
V gene: TRBV5-8

CDR3 DNA: TGTGCCAGCAGCCAACCCGGTACTAGCGGGAGGAATTACAATGAGCAGTTCTTC
CDR3 protein: CASSQPGTSGRNYNEQFF
J gene: TRBJ2-1
clone size: few
D gene: TRBD2
V gene: TRBV14

CDR3 DNA: TGTGCCAGCAGTGAACTAGGGACAGGCAACCAGCCCCAGCATTTT
CDR3 protein: CASSELGTGNQPQHF
J gene: TRBJ1-5
clone size: .
D gene: TRBD1
V gene: TRBV6-1

CDR3 DNA: TGTGCCAGCAGGATTTTGGTCGTTAGCGAACCCGGGGAGCTGTTTTTT
CDR3 protein: CASRILVVSEPGELFF
J gene: TRBJ2-2
clone size: many
D gene: .
V gene: TRBV28

CDR3 DNA: TGCAGCGTCGTAACCGGGACAGCGTTTTACGAGCAGTACTTC
CDR3 protein: CSVVTGTAFYEQYF
J gene: TRBJ2-7
clone size: few
D gene: TRBD1
V gene: TRBV29-1

CDR3 DNA: TGTGCCAGCAGTTTTTCGCGACAGGGTCGCCAGCCCCAGCATTTT
CDR3 protein: CASSFSRQGRQPQHF
J gene: TRBJ1-5
clone size: few
D gene: TRBD1
V gene: TRBV12-3/TRBV12-4